Listed below are T cell receptor beta chains from one sample, sequenced in a study of PD-1 blockade in classical Hodgkin lymphoma. TCRdb's table, derived via immunoSEQ multiplex PCR, lists solely in-frame clones and lacks some. The data hold some 31,000 clones, with roughly two thirds observed a single time. The sample here was peripheral blood mononuclear cells (PBMCs), taken before the second cycle of nivolumab. The receptors originated from a human donor with classical Hodgkin lymphoma. CDR3s include the opening cysteine and the closing phenylalanine or tryptophan. The D gene is left open where the match is weak. Clone size appears in some rows only: once, few, many, or a class for an expanded clone.

TRBV7-2	16	TRBD1	.	TRBJ2-1	TGTGCCAGCTCCCTCCGGGACAGGGGCTCCTACAATGAGCAGTTCTTC	CASSLRDRGSYNEQFF
TRBV10-3	14	TRBD1	few	TRBJ1-1	TGTGCCATCGGTCGGCAGGGGGCGAACACTGAAGCTTTCTTT	CAIGRQGANTEAFF
TRBV2	15	.	.	TRBJ1-4	TGTGCCACCCGACAGTCGCACAGACGTAATGAAAAACTGTTTTTT	CATRQSHRRNEKLFF
TRBV5-1	16	.	.	TRBJ1-1	TGCGCCAGCAGCTTGGAAATGGGGGGCGGAAACACTGAAGCTTTCTTT	CASSLEMGGGNTEAFF
TRBV5-1	14	.	few	TRBJ1-3	TGCGCCAGCAGCTTGGCGGATTCTGGAAACACCATATATTTT	CASSLADSGNTIYF
TRBV18	16	TRBD1	.	TRBJ1-4	TGTGCCAGCTCACCGAACATTGGGACAGGGGAGGAAAAACTGTTTTTT	CASSPNIGTGEEKLFF
TRBV11-3	12	.	.	TRBJ1-2	TGTGCCAGCAGCTTGACCGACGATGGCTACACCTTC	CASSLTDDGYTF
TRBV11-1	13	.	.	TRBJ2-7	TGTGCCAGCAGCTTCCAGTGGACCTACGAGCAGTACTTC	CASSFQWTYEQYF
TRBV9	15	.	.	TRBJ1-3	TGTGCCAGCAGCGTAGGCCAGTCCTCTGGAAACACCATATATTTT	CASSVGQSSGNTIYF
TRBV6-1	15	.	.	TRBJ1-1	TGTGCCAGCAGTGAATCCCAGGGGCCGAACACTGAAGCTTTCTTT	CASSESQGPNTEAFF
TRBV7-9	13	TRBD1	.	TRBJ1-6	TGTGCCAGCAGCCGGGACAGGGTAGAACCCCTCCACTTT	CASSRDRVEPLHF
TRBV6-1	15	.	few	TRBJ1-6	TGTGCCAGCACCCCAGCGGGAAACGGGGGTTCACCCCTCCACTTT	CASTPAGNGGSPLHF
TRBV4-1	16	TRBD1	few	TRBJ1-5	TGCGCCAGCAGCCAAGTACAGGGGGCTTCGGTTCAGCCCCAGCATTTT	CASSQVQGASVQPQHF
TRBV30	13	.	.	TRBJ2-3	TGTGCCTGGAGTAAAGTTCGGACAGATACGCAGTATTTT	CAWSKVRTDTQYF
TRBV7-7	15	.	.	TRBJ2-5	TGTGCCAGCAGCTCCTCCATAGGCGAATGGGAGACCCAGTACTTC	CASSSSIGEWETQYF
TRBV7-5	16	.	.	TRBJ1-2	TGTGTCAGAAGCTTCTACCAGGGATTAGGAAGGTATGGCTACACCTTC	CVRSFYQGLGRYGYTF